The 28 T cell receptor beta chains below were found in one sample sequenced in a study of OX40 agonist ivuxolimab in advanced cancers. TCRdb's copy holds only in-frame clones and misses some; the assay was immunoSEQ multiplex PCR. The table has tens of thousands of clones, over 60% seen once. This sample comprised CD4+ or CD8+ T cells sorted from blood, obtained in a trial of the OX40 agonist ivuxolimab. All receptors come from an adult with an advanced solid tumor such as melanoma, head and neck, liver or kidney cancer.

This clone came up a few times. The chain is built from TRBV4-3 and TRBJ2-1; TRBD1 matches at 9 bases. The CDR3 is 14 residues long. The germline CDR1 and CDR2 sequences are LGHNA and YSLEER. V was pared by 7 bases and J by 9 bases, with 10 bases of the junction left unmatched. DNA for the CDR3: TGCGCCAGCACACTCCGGGACAGGGACGGTGAGCAGTTCTTC. Its translation: CASTLRDRDGEQFF.

The chain couples TRBV7-2 to TRBJ2-5; 7 bases line up with TRBD2. The germline V gene encodes CDR1 SGHTA and CDR2 FQGNSA. Losses at the gene ends were 1 base for V and 5 bases for J; bases not matched to a gene: 7. This CDR3 is built from 15 residues. Here the CDR3 reads CASSLGSGGWETQYF. In DNA, the CDR3 is TGTGCCAGCAGCTTAGGATCGGGGGGATGGGAGACCCAGTACTTC.

This clone occurred once. The rearrangement joins TRBV9 to TRBJ1-6, with D possibly matching TRBD1 (5 bases). The CDR3 is 16 amino acids. Germline CDR1 and CDR2: SGDLS and YYNGEE. The V end was cut by 2 bases, the J end by 0 bases, with 9 bases between. For the CDR3, the DNA is TGTGCCAGCAGCGTGGACACGAGCTCCTATAATTCACCCCTCCACTTT. Its translation: CASSVDTSSYNSPLHF. The full variable domain, with the rest looked up from reference TRBV9 and TRBJ1-6, is DSGVTQTPKHLITATGQRVTLRCSPRSGDLSVYWYQQSLDQGLQFLIQYYNGEERAKGNILERFSAQQFPDLHSELNLSSLELGDSALYFCASSVDTSSYNSPLHFGNGTRLTVT.

The CDR3 reads CASSRTGNAETQYF. The CDR3, as DNA: TGTGCCAGCAGCCGGACAGGGAATGCGGAGACCCAGTACTTC. The V gene is TRBV11-1, the J gene TRBJ2-5, with 8 bases fitting TRBD1. V was pared by 5 bases and J by 5 bases, with 7 bases of the junction left unmatched. CDR1 and CDR2 (germline): SGHAT, FQDESV (reference sequence). CDR3 size: 14 residues.

The chain joins TRBV11-2 to TRBJ1-6; D ambiguous. V was cut by 0 bases and J by 10 bases, with 13 bases left in between. This CDR3 has 15 residues. The germline V gene has CDR1 SGHAT and CDR2 FQNNGV. The chain's CDR3 is CASSLEGSLGSPLHF. In DNA form, the CDR3 reads TGTGCCAGCAGCTTAGAGGGCTCCCTAGGGTCACCCCTCCACTTT.

V gene TRBV30 combines with J gene TRBJ1-1; TRBD1 matches at 10 bases. The CDR3 covers 12 residues. Trimming at V came to 5 bases and at J to 10 bases, leaving 7 bases not matched to a gene. CDR1 and CDR2 (germline): GTSNPN, SVGIG (reference sequence). For the CDR3, the DNA is TGTGCCTGGGGTGGACAGGGGGGCCGAGCTTTCTTT. Translation gives CAWGGQGGRAFF.

The table lists this clone with a few counts. The chain joins TRBV28 to TRBJ1-5; 7 nucleotides align to TRBD1. Looked up from germline, CDR1 is MDHEN and CDR2 is SYDVKM. CDR3 length: 13 residues. V lost 8 bases, J lost 0 bases, and 1 base stayed unmatched. The CDR3 nucleotides are TGTGCCAGCGGACAGGCTAGCAATCAGCCCCAGCATTTT. Translated: CASGQASNQPQHF.

The chain links TRBV11-2 to TRBJ2-5, with a tentative D call TRBD2 (6 bases). The germline gives CDR1 SGHAT, CDR2 FQNNGV. This CDR3 comprises 15 residues. With 5 bases removed from V and 6 bases from J, the gap between germline ends came to 19 bases. The CDR3 DNA follows: TGTGCCAGCAGCCTAGGACTAACGGAAACAAAGACCCAGTACTTC. Protein sequence: CASSLGLTETKTQYF.

The gene calls are TRBV5-1 and TRBJ2-7, with D unclear. V lost 4 bases, J lost 2 bases, and 22 bases lay in between. Germline loops: CDR1 SGHRS, CDR2 YFSETQ. There are 17 residues in the CDR3. The DNA for the CDR3 is TGCGCCAGCAGCCCCGACCTTGTTATAAGCCAGACCTACGAGCAGTACTTC. Translating it yields CASSPDLVISQTYEQYF.

The rearrangement links TRBV27 to TRBJ2-5; D call uncertain. The CDR3 spans 11 residues. Germline V gene sequence: CDR1 MNHEY, CDR2 SMNVEV (reference sequence). V was trimmed by 3 bases and J by 6 bases, leaving 5 bases between them. Here the CDR3 reads CASSLGKTQYF. CDR3 in DNA: TGTGCCAGCAGTTTGGGGAAGACCCAGTACTTC.

The J gene is TRBJ2-7, the V gene TRBV6-5; D possibly corresponds to TRBD1 (6 bases). The V gene lost 7 bases and the J gene lost 10 bases, with 17 bases spanning the gap. This CDR3 comprises 12 residues. Germline V CDR1 and CDR2: MNHEY, SVGAGI. CDR3: CASKQSGQFQYF. The CDR3 coding sequence is TGTGCCAGCAAACAATCCGGACAGTTTCAGTACTTC.

For the CDR3, the DNA is TGTGCCAGCAGCTTAGGGGGGGGCAGTTTTGACGAGCAGTACTTC. As protein: CASSLGGGSFDEQYF. V and J are TRBV7-2 and TRBJ2-7; a possible D gene is TRBD2 (7 bases). Germline assignment: CDR1 SGHTA and CDR2 FQGNSA. Deletions cut 1 base from V and 5 bases from J, with 15 bases between. This CDR3 has 15 residues.

The chain recombines TRBV11-2 with TRBJ2-5; 8 positions match TRBD2. After removal of 5 bases from V and 5 bases from J, the junction contained 13 bases not matched to a gene. The CDR3 totals 16 residues. In germline, CDR1 is SGHAT, CDR2 FQNNGV. The CDR3 region has the DNA TGTGCCAGCAGCGTATCGGGACTAGGACCCCTGGAGACCCAGTACTTC. Protein product: CASSVSGLGPLETQYF.

As DNA, the CDR3 is TGTGCCAGCAGCTCTCTCAATCAGCCCCAGCATTTT. It specifies CASSSLNQPQHF. The chain has TRBV7-2 and TRBJ1-5; D unclear. CDR3 length: 12 amino acids. The V end was cut by 4 bases, the J end by 3 bases, with 4 bases between. Germline V gene data show CDR1 as SGHTA and CDR2 as FQGNSA.

This clone was detected only once. The rearrangement links TRBV7-6 to TRBJ1-4; D not certain. The CDR3 runs 15 residues. The V end was cut by 4 bases, the J end by 6 bases, with 15 bases between. Germline CDR1 SGHVS, CDR2 FNYEAQ. CDR3 bases: TGTGCCAGCAGCTCCACAGACCTTCCGGATGAAAAACTGTTTTTT. Encoded protein: CASSSTDLPDEKLFF.

The gene calls are TRBV11-2 and TRBJ2-5, with a weak D call TRBD2 (6 bases). The J call is doubtful: the DNA matches TRBJ2-7 better. CDR1 is SGHAT, CDR2 FQNNGV, per germline. CDR3 length equals 15 residues. The CDR3 DNA is TGTGCCAGCAGCCCGGGGACTCTTCACTCCTACGAGCAGTACTTC. Its protein is CASSPGTLHSYEQYF.

The rearrangement links TRBV5-1 to TRBJ2-7, with 9 nucleotides matching TRBD1. Germline CDR1 is SGHRS and CDR2 is YFSETQ. The CDR3 has 15 amino acids. The ends lost 4 bases at V and 7 bases at J; junction bases unmatched: 12. The DNA for the CDR3 is TGCGCCAGCAGCCTAAACCGGGACAGGGCTCCGGAGCAGTACTTC. It is translated as CASSLNRDRAPEQYF.

This clone has just a few counts. The V and J genes are TRBV9 and TRBJ2-7; D possibly matches TRBD1 or TRBD2 (6 bases each). This CDR3 spans 13 amino acids. From germline, CDR1 is SGDLS and CDR2 YYNGEE. V was shortened by 2 bases and J by 7 bases, with 13 bases between the two germline ends. The CDR3 is CASSVMGGGEQYF. CDR3 nucleotide sequence: TGTGCCAGCAGCGTGATGGGGGGCGGGGAGCAGTACTTC.

This chain joins TRBV28 and TRBJ2-3; D is undetermined. The V end lost 3 bases, the J end lost 6 bases, and 13 bases lay between the germline ends. From germline, CDR1 is MDHEN and CDR2 SYDVKM. The CDR3 covers 14 residues. This CDR3 is CASSFRALGDTQYF. DNA of the CDR3: TGTGCCAGCAGTTTCAGAGCTCTGGGGGATACGCAGTATTTT.

The chain employs TRBV9 and TRBJ2-7; no clear D gene. Germline V gene data show CDR1 as SGDLS and CDR2 as YYNGEE. The CDR3 length is 15 residues. V was shortened by 1 base and J by 4 bases, with 15 bases between the two germline ends. For the CDR3, the DNA is TGTGCCAGCAGCGTATCCCATAGTCGGGCTTACGAGCAGTACTTC. Its protein product is CASSVSHSRAYEQYF.

The count of this clone is one. Other DNA sequences in the same sample also yield this CDR3. The chain combines TRBV30 with TRBJ2-4; no firm D call. V lost 4 bases, J lost 0 bases, and 7 bases lay in between. Germline CDR1 and CDR2: GTSNPN and SVGIG (reference sequence). The CDR3 is 13 amino acids. The CDR3: CAWNPQAKNIQYF. The CDR3 coding sequence is TGTGCCTGGAACCCCCAAGCCAAAAACATTCAGTACTTC.

The sample holds one count of this clone. The gene calls are TRBV7-2 and TRBJ2-7; a weak D match, TRBD2 (5 bases). Germline V gives CDR1 SGHTA, CDR2 FQGNSA. The CDR3 has 17 amino acids. V lost 1 base, J lost 4 bases, and 20 bases lay in between. The CDR3 region has the DNA TGTGCCAGCAGCTTAGTGGCCTTCAAAGGAGAGGGTTACGAGCAGTACTTC. Protein sequence: CASSLVAFKGEGYEQYF.

The gene calls are TRBV6-5 and TRBJ2-7; D call uncertain. Germline values: CDR1 MNHEY, CDR2 SVGAGI. CDR3 size: 14 residues. V was pared by 7 bases and J by 0 bases, with 13 bases between. The CDR3 DNA reads TGTGCCAGCAAGGCCCGGGTCCTCTCCTACGAGCAGTACTTC. Translation: CASKARVLSYEQYF.

The chain employs TRBV5-1 and TRBJ1-1, with 9 bases lining up with TRBD1. This CDR3 contains 15 residues. Germline-derived CDR1 and CDR2 are SGHRS and YFSETQ. With 4 bases clipped from V and 0 bases from J, the junction kept 4 bases outside the gene matches. This chain's CDR3 is CASSKGQGMNTEAFF. In nucleotides, the CDR3 is TGCGCCAGCAGCAAGGGACAGGGTATGAACACTGAAGCTTTCTTT.

V is TRBV9 and J is TRBJ1-2; 7 bases match TRBD1. Germline V CDR1 and CDR2: SGDLS, YYNGEE. Trimming cost V 0 bases and J 8 bases; bases outside gene matches: 10. The CDR3 spans 15 residues. In DNA form, the CDR3 reads TGTGCCAGCAGCGTAGCGACAACAGGGGACGGGGGCTACACCTTC. This sequence encodes CASSVATTGDGGYTF.

This chain connects TRBV6-1 to TRBJ2-3; 7 bases match TRBD1. V lost 1 base to trimming and J lost 2 bases; unmatched junction nucleotides: 3. Germline V gene sequence: CDR1 MNHNS, CDR2 SASEGT. The CDR3 extends over 15 amino acids. CDR3 sequence: CASSEGTGPTDTQYF. The DNA for the CDR3 is TGTGCCAGCAGTGAAGGGACAGGCCCCACAGATACGCAGTATTTT.

In DNA form, the CDR3 reads TGTGCCAGCAGTAGCCCTACACGGTCCTACGAGCAGTACTTC. It codes for CASSSPTRSYEQYF. The chain uses TRBV6-6 and TRBJ2-7; D remains unclear. Trimming cost V 5 bases and J 1 base, with 12 bases left between them. The germline V gene has CDR1 MNHNY and CDR2 SVGAGI (reference sequence). The CDR3 spans 14 residues.

This clone was picked up one time. This chain links TRBV27 with TRBJ1-6; no clear D gene. CDR1 and CDR2 (germline): MNHEY, SMNVEV (reference sequence). Deletions cut 5 bases from V and 0 bases from J, with 11 bases between. The CDR3 runs 16 residues. The DNA for the CDR3 is TGTGCCAGCAGTCCCCAACAGTTCTCCTATAATTCACCCCTCCACTTT. Translating gives CASSPQQFSYNSPLHF.